This T cell receptor beta chain was sequenced for a study of blood T cell repertoires in COVID-19 (dated by TCRdb to 2020 to 2022). The study in broad terms: Samples from collaborators originated in the United States, Italy and Spain and spanned both the acute and convalescent phases of COVID-19. The material from the prospective study consisted of cDNA or gDNA derived from T cells, B-cell-depleted T cells, or PBMCs. Deeply sampled blood TCRbeta repertoires from subjects exposed to, actively infected with, or recovered from COVID-19 were included in the dataset. The repertoires were released in a freely available public database meant as a resource for research on the immune response to SARS-CoV-2. Samples were obtained from the ongoing ImmuneRACE study (first 160 participants) and from 1,000 to 1,500 subjects provided by 6 global collaborators. Nearly every sample came with metadata listing a de-identified subject ID, COVID-19 status, age in years and sex. Where HLA class I and class II types were available, the types were taken from metadata supplied by the sample provider, not from assay-based typing. The paper as a whole reports these results and caveats: How much clinical and demographic metadata was included differed by source and by participant, and the metadata was provided uncurated.

The immunoSEQ Assay, a bias-controlled multiplex PCR, was used to amplify TCRbeta CDR3 regions from genomic DNA. As for the authors' bioinformatics: The number of nucleated cells in each sample was estimated from the amplification of reference gene primers within the assay. Sequence reads were collapsed and filtered to measure the absolute abundance of every unique TCRbeta CDR3 rearrangement. For each sample, productive Simpson clonality was calculated by taking the square root of Simpson's diversity index across productive rearrangements. The immuneACCESS repertoire file appears here via TCRdb, limited to in-frame rearrangements. These files lack a portion of the clones; in checked studies, under half of the deficit traces to unresolved V genes, and the cause of the others is not known. That table gives V, J and clone size, and the DNA gave D and trimming. This sample is represented by some 71,000 clones; approximately 80% of them were singletons. The top ten constitute about 14% of the sample.

A note on this clone: It lacks a known antigen. The record has no base qualities; no much larger clone is one base away.

One collaborating source in Seattle enrolled patients during active infection and followed them longitudinally through the course of disease. Whole blood was collected in K2EDTA tubes by collaborating institutions according to the institutions' own protocols. For TCRbeta analysis, collaborator samples were shipped as frozen whole blood, as isolated PBMCs, or as DNA extracted from either sample type. The sequencing input was peripheral blood. This sequence originates from a man in his forties or fifties with COVID-19, enrolled during active disease.

The DNA is as follows: TGTGCCAGCAGTTACTCTCAGCGGATCTATGGCTACACCTTC. Its amino acids are CASSYSQRIYGYTF. Recombination linked TRBV6-5 to TRBJ1-2, with no confident D gene call. From a lookup of the germline V gene, CDR1 and CDR2 are MNHEY and SVGAGI. The trim is 0 bases for V and 4 bases for J, with a gap of 9 bases between the germline ends. From the cysteine through the phenylalanine, the CDR3 covers 14 amino acids. The only DNA kept is the CDR3, 42 bases in frame from the first base.